This TCR beta chain originates from a study of blood T cell dynamics during melanoma immunotherapy. Study background: Standard first-line treatment here was pembrolizumab or nivolumab plus ipilimumab in metastatic melanoma.

Germline lookup yields CDR1 SGHKS and CDR2 YYEKEE (reference sequence). Trimming pared 6 bases from V and 2 bases from J, leaving 13 bases between. This CDR3 region has 14 residues. The time point here: pre-treatment baseline. No patient had earlier systemic cancer treatment, concurrent immunosuppressants, or another active cancer. Study-wide findings and caveats: Unlike progressors, later disease-control patients had W3 repertoires gaining clonality or diversity.

Only in-frame clones appear in the TCRdb table, and some are missing; sequencing was by immunoSEQ multiplex PCR. The repertoire holds 14,000 or so clones, with about nine tenths as singletons. As to this clone: Its specificity is not known.

This sequence joins TRBV5-5 and TRBJ2-3; TRBD2 might be the D (7 bases). The sequence was collected from a human donor with melanoma. The source material was blood, sampled from a patient treated with checkpoint blockade. The CDR3 region is CASTPGGATDTQYF. The CDR3 coding sequence is TGTGCCAGCACCCCTGGGGGGGCCACAGATACGCAGTATTTT.